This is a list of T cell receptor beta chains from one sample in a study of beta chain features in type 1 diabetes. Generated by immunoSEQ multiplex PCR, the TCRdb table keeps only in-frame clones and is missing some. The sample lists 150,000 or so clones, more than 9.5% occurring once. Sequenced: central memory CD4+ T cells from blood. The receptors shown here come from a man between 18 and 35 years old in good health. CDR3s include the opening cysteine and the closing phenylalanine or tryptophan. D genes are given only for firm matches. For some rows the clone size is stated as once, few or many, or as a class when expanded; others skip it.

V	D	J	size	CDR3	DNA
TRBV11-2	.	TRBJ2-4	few	CASSFRDPNIQYF	TGTGCCAGCAGCTTCCGGGATCCAAACATTCAGTACTTC
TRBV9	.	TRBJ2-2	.	CASSAYSTTGELFF	TGTGCCAGCAGCGCTTACAGCACCACCGGGGAGCTGTTTTTT
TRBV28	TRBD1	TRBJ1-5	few	CASSFPGQGKFQPQHF	TGTGCCAGCAGTTTTCCGGGACAGGGCAAGTTTCAGCCCCAGCATTTT
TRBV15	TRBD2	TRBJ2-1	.	CATRSGGRNEQFF	TGTGCCACGCGTAGCGGGGGGCGTAATGAGCAGTTCTTC
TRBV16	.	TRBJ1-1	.	CASSSGQGRVYGAFF	TGTGCCAGCAGCTCTGGGCAGGGGAGGGTCTACGGAGCTTTCTTT
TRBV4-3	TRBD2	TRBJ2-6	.	CASSQGLSGSGSGANVLTF	TGCGCCAGCAGCCAAGGACTAAGCGGGAGTGGCTCTGGGGCCAACGTCCTGACTTTC
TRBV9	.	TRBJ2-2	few	CASSVSPTGELFF	TGTGCCAGCAGCGTCAGTCCTACCGGGGAGCTGTTTTTT
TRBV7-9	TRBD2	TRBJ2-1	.	CASSRHGLAGVPFF	TGTGCCAGCAGCCGCCATGGACTAGCGGGAGTTCCCTTCTTC
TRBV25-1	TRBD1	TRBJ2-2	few	CASSEYSQGEGTGELFF	TGTGCCAGCAGTGAATATAGTCAGGGGGAAGGCACCGGGGAGCTGTTTTTT
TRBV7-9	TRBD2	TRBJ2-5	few	CASSSLLGTSGGGTQYF	TGTGCCAGCAGCAGCTTGTTGGGGACTAGCGGCGGCGGGACCCAGTACTTC
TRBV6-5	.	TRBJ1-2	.	CASSLRGETYGYTF	TGTGCCAGCAGCCTGAGGGGGGAGACCTATGGCTACACCTTC
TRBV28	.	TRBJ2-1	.	CASSSELMGEEQFF	TGTGCCAGCAGCTCAGAACTGATGGGGGAGGAGCAGTTCTTC
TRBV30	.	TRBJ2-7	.	CAWGPTQYEQYF	TGTGCCTGGGGTCCTACCCAATACGAGCAGTACTTC
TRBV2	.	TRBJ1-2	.	CASRDRLYGYTF	TGTGCCAGCAGAGACAGACTCTATGGCTACACCTTC
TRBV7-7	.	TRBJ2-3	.	CASSGWDGTQYF	TGTGCCAGCAGCGGTTGGGACGGGACGCAGTATTTT
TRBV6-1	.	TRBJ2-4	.	CATKGLRDIQYF	TGTGCCACTAAGGGCCTAAGGGACATTCAGTACTTC
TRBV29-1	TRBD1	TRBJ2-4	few	CSPRQGAKNIQYF	TGCAGCCCAAGACAGGGGGCCAAAAACATTCAGTACTTC
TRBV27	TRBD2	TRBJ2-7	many	CASSFRAGGPYEQYF	TGTGCCAGCAGTTTCCGGGCGGGGGGACCCTACGAGCAGTACTTC
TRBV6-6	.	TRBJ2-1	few	CASGTPTYNEQFF	TGTGCCAGCGGGACTCCGACCTACAATGAGCAGTTCTTC
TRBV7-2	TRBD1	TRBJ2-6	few	CASSSQGTAGANVLTF	TGTGCCAGCAGCTCACAGGGGACGGCTGGGGCCAACGTCCTGACTTTC
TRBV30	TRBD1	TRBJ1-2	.	CAWTAGGAAGGYTF	TGTGCCTGGACGGCAGGGGGCGCCGCGGGTGGCTACACCTTC
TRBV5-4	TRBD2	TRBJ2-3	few	CASSKWTSGGTGTDTQYF	TGTGCCAGCAGCAAGTGGACTAGCGGGGGAACGGGCACAGATACGCAGTATTTT
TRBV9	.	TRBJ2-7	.	CASSVDVAGGYYEQYF	TGTGCCAGCAGCGTAGATGTAGCTGGGGGTTATTACGAGCAGTACTTC
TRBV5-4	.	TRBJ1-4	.	CASSPAQGGTEKLFF	TGTGCCAGCAGCCCAGCCCAGGGTGGTACTGAAAAACTGTTTTTT
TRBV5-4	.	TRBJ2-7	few	CASSAGYEQYF	TGTGCCAGCAGCGCGGGCTACGAGCAGTACTTC
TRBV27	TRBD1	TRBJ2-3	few	CASSYDRARDTQYF	TGTGCCAGCAGTTACGACAGGGCAAGGGATACGCAGTATTTT
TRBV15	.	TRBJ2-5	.	CATSRDAPKRETQYF	TGTGCCACCAGCAGAGATGCGCCCAAGCGGGAGACCCAGTACTTC
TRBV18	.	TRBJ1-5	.	CASSPGRAGDQPQHF	TGTGCCAGCTCACCGGGTAGGGCTGGTGATCAGCCCCAGCATTTT
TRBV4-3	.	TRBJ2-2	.	CASSQDVTNTGELFF	TGCGCCAGCAGCCAAGATGTTACGAACACCGGGGAGCTGTTTTTT
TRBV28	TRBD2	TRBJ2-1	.	CASSFPTSGSNEQFF	TGTGCCAGCAGTTTCCCGACTAGCGGGAGCAATGAGCAGTTCTTC
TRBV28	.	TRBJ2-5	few	CASSLSGQFQETQYF	TGTGCCAGCAGTTTGTCCGGACAGTTTCAAGAGACCCAGTACTTC
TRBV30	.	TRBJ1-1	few	CARHALGGTEAFF	TGTGCCCGACACGCCCTGGGGGGCACTGAAGCTTTCTTT
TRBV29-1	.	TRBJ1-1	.	CSVRGTFLNTEAFF	TGCAGCGTTCGGGGGACCTTCTTGAACACTGAAGCTTTCTTT
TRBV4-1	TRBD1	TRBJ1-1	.	CASSQVSRGTMNTEAFF	TGCGCCAGCAGCCAAGTTAGCAGGGGGACCATGAACACTGAAGCTTTCTTT
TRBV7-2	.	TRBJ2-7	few	CASSVTGPPVVGYEQYF	TGTGCCAGCAGCGTAACAGGGCCCCCCGTTGTTGGCTACGAGCAGTACTTC
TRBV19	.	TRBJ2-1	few	CASSISQGLGQFF	TGTGCCAGTAGTATATCGCAGGGATTAGGGCAGTTCTTC
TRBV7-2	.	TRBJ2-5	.	CASSLGVRETQYF	TGTGCCAGCAGCTTAGGTGTAAGAGAGACCCAGTACTTC
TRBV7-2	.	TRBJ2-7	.	CASSLSPRPGEQYF	TGTGCCAGCAGCTTATCTCCCCGGCCGGGCGAGCAGTACTTC
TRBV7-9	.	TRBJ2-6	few	CASSWDSGVLTF	TGTGCCAGCAGCTGGGACTCCGGGGTCCTGACTTTC
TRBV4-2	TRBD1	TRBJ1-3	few	CASSARQGQTGNTIYF	TGTGCCAGCAGCGCACGACAGGGGCAAACTGGAAACACCATATATTTT
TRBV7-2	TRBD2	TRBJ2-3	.	CASSSNLAGLDTQYF	TGTGCCAGCAGCTCTAACCTAGCGGGTCTAGATACGCAGTATTTT
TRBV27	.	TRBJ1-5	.	CASSGRPDGSQPQHF	TGTGCCAGCAGTGGACGCCCGGACGGGAGTCAGCCCCAGCATTTT
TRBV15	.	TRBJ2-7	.	CATSSRPIYEQYF	TGTGCCACCAGCAGCAGACCGATCTACGAGCAGTACTTC
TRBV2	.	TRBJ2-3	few	CASSPVKDTQYF	TGTGCCAGCAGTCCGGTTAAAGATACGCAGTATTTT
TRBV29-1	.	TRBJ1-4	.	CSVARNANEKLFF	TGCAGCGTTGCCAGGAATGCTAATGAAAAACTGTTTTTT
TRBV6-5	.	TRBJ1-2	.	CASRLTDVYGYTF	TGTGCCAGCAGGTTGACGGACGTCTATGGCTACACCTTC
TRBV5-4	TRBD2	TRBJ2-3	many	CASSPSGIVDTQYF	TGTGCCAGCAGCCCTAGCGGGATAGTAGATACGCAGTATTTT
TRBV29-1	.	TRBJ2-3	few	CSVGWGWESTDTQYF	TGCAGCGTTGGTTGGGGATGGGAAAGCACAGATACGCAGTATTTT
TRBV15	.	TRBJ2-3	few	CATGRQAEGNTQYF	TGTGCCACCGGACGACAGGCTGAGGGGAATACGCAGTATTTT
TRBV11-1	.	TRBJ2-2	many	CASSLEIGTGELFF	TGTGCCAGCAGCTTAGAGATTGGCACCGGGGAGCTGTTTTTT
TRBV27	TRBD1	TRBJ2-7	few	CASSFGGQVLEQYF	TGTGCCAGCAGTTTCGGGGGACAGGTTCTCGAGCAGTACTTC
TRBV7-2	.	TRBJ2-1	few	CASSLGGEQFF	TGTGCCAGCAGCTTAGGGGGTGAGCAGTTCTTC
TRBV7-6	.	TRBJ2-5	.	CASSSGGETQYF	TGTGCCAGCAGCTCAGGGGGGGAGACCCAGTACTTC
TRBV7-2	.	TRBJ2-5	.	CASSPGLQETQYF	TGTGCCAGCAGCCCGGGGTTGCAAGAGACCCAGTACTTC
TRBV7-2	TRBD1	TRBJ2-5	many	CASGLSGQGGTQYF	TGTGCCAGCGGGCTAAGCGGACAGGGGGGGACCCAGTACTTC